This section outlines one TCR beta chain sequence together with its context. Antigen: not known. The sample belongs to a study of T cells after yellow fever vaccination. Each CDR3 protein gets one entry after TCRdb re-called the 5' RACE reads with MiXCR. The data show 200,000 to 300,000 distinct CDR3 sequences, over 10% seen once. There are 15 residues in the CDR3. V was trimmed by 6 bases and J by 4 bases, leaving 17 bases between them. CDR1 is SGHDT, CDR2 YYEEEE, per germline. Study-wide results and limits: Booster samples showed a return of most primary-vaccination clones (about 97% CD4, approximately 88% CD8).

This TCR came from a man aged 25 to 40 who received the YFV17D yellow fever vaccine. The starting material was CD4+ T cells sorted from PBMCs, obtained 45 days after the yellow fever booster vaccination. The rearrangement links TRBV5-6 to TRBJ2-1, with D perhaps TRBD2 (6 bases). The DNA for the CDR3 is TGTGCCAGCATCCGCGGGGCGTTGAATTACAATGAGCAGTTCTTC. This sequence encodes CASIRGALNYNEQFF.